The clone carrying this T cell receptor beta chain showed up many times. Its antigen is not identified. This entry is derived from a study of T cell clonality in common variable immunodeficiency. Study-level results: Repertoire-complication correlations in CVID were limited by patient heterogeneity.

Generated by immunoSEQ multiplex PCR, the TCRdb table keeps only in-frame clones and is missing some. Singletons are absent from the sample, which has about 37,000 clones. The sample consisted of peripheral blood mononuclear cells. The source is a person aged 18 to 75 in good health.

The CDR3 reads CSGEETYEQYF. Partial CDR3 DNA: TGCAGTGGCGAAGAGACCTACGAG. V and J are TRBV20-1 and TRBJ2-7, with D uncertain. Read data end 3 residues before the CDR3 end; the end is taken from the germline J gene. Germline V lookup: CDR1 DFQATT, CDR2 SNEGSKA (reference sequence). Between the trimmed V and J ends, which lost 7 bases and 2 bases, there was a span of 9 bases. There are 11 residues in the CDR3.